The 21 T cell receptor beta chains listed next were all sequenced from one sample in a study of shared clonotypes between healthy human individuals. The data were produced by immunoSEQ multiplex PCR, yet TCRdb's version contains in-frame clones alone and is incomplete. The sample lists around 1.9 million clones, around 93% occurring once. CD8 cells regarded as naive lacked CD45RO, were positively chosen for CCR7, and omitted terminally differentiated effector memory CD45RA+ cells. The sequencing input was naive CD8+ T cells from PBMCs. Receptors originate from a man in his late teens or twenties in good health. Some clones in this sample may be carry-over from other donors' samples.

The gene calls are TRBV19 and TRBJ1-1, with no clear D. V lost 2 bases to trimming and J lost 7 bases, with 11 bases between them. This CDR3 is built from 13 residues. CDR1 and CDR2 from the germline V gene are LNHDA and SQIVND (reference sequence). CDR3 bases: TGTGCCAGTAGTATAAACCTTATTAATGAAGCTTTCTTT. Translated, it gives CASSINLINEAFF. The full variable domain, with the rest looked up from reference TRBV19 and TRBJ1-1, is DGGITQSPKYLFRKEGQNVTLSCEQNLNHDAMYWYRQDPGQGLRLIYYSQIVNDFQKGDIAEGYSVSREKKESFPLTVTSAQKNPTAFYLCASSINLINEAFFGQGTRLTVV.

The V call is TRBV27, the J call TRBJ1-1; 7 bases align to TRBD1. CDR3 size: 13 residues. Trimming cost V 8 bases and J 8 bases; bases outside gene matches: 11. The germline CDR1 and CDR2 sequences are MNHEY and SMNVEV (reference sequence). CDR3 bases: TGTGCCAGCGGGGTGGTCCCGGGACAGGAAGCTTTCTTT. It encodes CASGVVPGQEAFF.

This chain uses TRBV19 with TRBJ2-5, with D perhaps matching TRBD1 (5 bases). This CDR3 spans 13 amino acids. Trimming took 4 bases from V and 1 from J, leaving 7 bases between them. Germline assignment: CDR1 LNHDA and CDR2 SQIVND (reference sequence). CDR3 sequence: CASSTRVQETQYF. In DNA, the CDR3 is TGTGCCAGTAGTACCAGGGTCCAAGAGACCCAGTACTTC.

The genes are TRBV27 and TRBJ2-7; D is undetermined. V shed 7 bases and J shed 3 bases, with 16 bases lying between them. The CDR3 runs to 14 residues. The germline CDR1 and CDR2 sequences are MNHEY and SMNVEV (reference sequence). The DNA for the CDR3 is TGTGCCAGCACCCAGGATGGGCGGCTCTACGAGCAGTACTTC. Its protein is CASTQDGRLYEQYF.

A word on this clone: The same CDR3 can be traced to other DNA sequences in this sample. The chain combines TRBV13 with TRBJ2-7; maybe TRBD1 (5 bases). Trimming pared 0 bases from V and 3 bases from J, leaving 6 bases between. Germline values: CDR1 PRHDT, CDR2 FYEKMQ (reference sequence). This CDR3 is 13 amino acids long. CDR3 DNA: TGTGCCAGCAGCTTAGGAGACAGCTACGAGCAGTACTTC. This gives the protein CASSLGDSYEQYF. Drawing the rest from reference TRBV13 and TRBJ2-7, the complete variable domain is AAGVIQSPRHLIKEKRETATLKCYPIPRHDTVYWYQQGPGQDPQFLISFYEKMQSDKGSIPDRFSAQQFSDYHSELNMSSLELGDSALYFCASSLGDSYEQYFGPGTRLTVT.

This clone was observed once. V usage is TRBV5-1 and J usage is TRBJ2-1, with D unclear. The V gene's germline CDR1 is SGHRS and CDR2 YFSETQ. The CDR3 length is 12 residues. V lost 1 base, J lost 7 bases, and 6 bases lay in between. The CDR3 DNA reads TGCGCCAGCAGCTTGAATATAAATGAGCAGTTCTTC. Its translation: CASSLNINEQFF. The entire variable domain, with the rest obtained from reference TRBV5-1 and TRBJ2-1, is as follows: KAGVTQTPRYLIKTRGQQVTLSCSPISGHRSVSWYQQTPGQGLQFLFEYFSETQRNKGNFPGRFSGRQFSNSRSEMNVSTLELGDSALYLCASSLNINEQFFGPGTRLTVL.

The gene calls are TRBV7-2 and TRBJ1-1, with 7 bases that match TRBD1. Germline-derived CDR1 and CDR2 are SGHTA and FQGNSA. Germline trimming cut 1 base from V and 4 bases from J; bases unmatched to any gene: 6. This CDR3 contains 15 residues. The CDR3 DNA follows: TGTGCCAGCAGCTTAGACCAGGGGGTAGGCACTGAAGCTTTCTTT. This gives the protein CASSLDQGVGTEAFF. The entire variable domain, with the rest obtained from reference TRBV7-2 and TRBJ1-1, is as follows: GAGVSQSPSNKVTEKGKDVELRCDPISGHTALYWYRQSLGQGLEFLIYFQGNSAPDKSGLPSDRFSAERTGGSVSTLTIQRTQQEDSAVYLCASSLDQGVGTEAFFGQGTRLTVV.

This chain joins TRBV7-2 and TRBJ2-3; 8 bases are shared with TRBD2. Germline V gene sequence: CDR1 SGHTA, CDR2 FQGNSA. The CDR3 runs 17 residues. Trimming took 5 bases from V and 4 from J; bases not matched to a gene: 14. Written as DNA, the CDR3 is TGTGCCAGCAGCGATCGGAGCGGGAGTCCCCGGCCAGATACGCAGTATTTT. It is translated as CASSDRSGSPRPDTQYF. The whole variable domain, remainder taken from reference TRBV7-2 and TRBJ2-3, is GAGVSQSPSNKVTEKGKDVELRCDPISGHTALYWYRQSLGQGLEFLIYFQGNSAPDKSGLPSDRFSAERTGGSVSTLTIQRTQQEDSAVYLCASSDRSGSPRPDTQYFGPGTRLTVL.

The genes are TRBV9 and TRBJ2-1; D uncertain. The CDR3 is 14 residues long. The V end was cut by 5 bases, the J end by 8 bases, with 17 bases between. Germline CDR1 SGDLS, CDR2 YYNGEE. This CDR3 is CASSPLGFLDEQFF. The CDR3 bases are TGTGCCAGCAGTCCTCTGGGTTTTTTGGATGAGCAGTTCTTC.

V gene TRBV13 combines with J gene TRBJ2-1; possibly TRBD1 for D (6 bases). Trimming took 5 bases from V and 5 from J, leaving 13 bases between them. The CDR3 contains 14 residues. Germline V lookup: CDR1 PRHDT, CDR2 FYEKMQ (reference sequence). The chain's CDR3 is CASSPYRDDNEQFF. The CDR3 nucleotides read TGTGCCAGCAGCCCCTACAGGGACGACAATGAGCAGTTCTTC.

The chain uses TRBV7-3 and TRBJ2-2; 7 nucleotides match TRBD1. V lost 5 bases and J lost 4; bases outside the gene matches: 7. Germline CDR1 reads SGHTA; CDR2 reads FQGTGA. This CDR3 is 15 amino acids long. The CDR3, as DNA: TGTGCCAGCAGCCGATACGGGACAGCCACCGGGGAGCTGTTTTTT. It codes for CASSRYGTATGELFF. The whole variable domain, remainder taken from reference TRBV7-3 and TRBJ2-2, is GAGVSQTPSNKVTEKGKYVELRCDPISGHTALYWYRQSLGQGPEFLIYFQGTGAADDSGLPNDRFFAVRPEGSVSTLKIQRTERGDSAVYLCASSRYGTATGELFFGEGSRLTVL.

V and J are TRBV19 and TRBJ2-7, with D tentatively TRBD2 (6 bases). Per germline, CDR1 LNHDA and CDR2 SQIVND (reference sequence). CDR3 length: 11 residues. The V end lost 6 bases, the J end lost 7 bases, and 10 bases lay between the germline ends. This CDR3 is CASSRGTEQYF. In DNA form, the CDR3 reads TGTGCCAGTAGCCGGGGGACGGAGCAGTACTTC.

Regarding this clone: The same CDR3 arises from other DNA sequences in this sample as well. V is TRBV6-1 and J is TRBJ2-3; D is unclear. Trimming stripped 6 bases from V and 3 bases from J, with 7 bases between. The CDR3 is 12 residues long. Germline loops: CDR1 MNHNS, CDR2 SASEGT. CDR3 region: CASRAGTDTQYF. The CDR3 coding sequence is TGTGCCAGCAGGGCCGGGACAGATACGCAGTATTTT.

The rearrangement links TRBV5-1 to TRBJ1-4; D unresolved. V shed 4 bases and J shed 3 bases, with 16 bases lying between them. Germline values: CDR1 SGHRS, CDR2 YFSETQ. CDR3 length equals 16 residues. This CDR3 reads CASSPGIFRSNEKLFF. The CDR3 DNA reads as TGCGCCAGCAGCCCGGGCATATTCAGGTCTAATGAAAAACTGTTTTTT. Drawing the rest from reference TRBV5-1 and TRBJ1-4, the complete variable domain is KAGVTQTPRYLIKTRGQQVTLSCSPISGHRSVSWYQQTPGQGLQFLFEYFSETQRNKGNFPGRFSGRQFSNSRSEMNVSTLELGDSALYLCASSPGIFRSNEKLFFGSGTQLSVL.

The rearrangement joins TRBV7-6 to TRBJ2-1, with TRBD2 matching 9 bases. The CDR3 spans 16 residues. V was clipped by 2 bases and J by 6 bases; unmatched bases: 8. Germline V gene lookup returns CDR1 SGHVS and CDR2 FNYEAQ. The CDR3 DNA reads as TGTGCCAGCAGCTTATTAGCGGGAGTGACTCTCAATGAGCAGTTCTTC. This translates into CASSLLAGVTLNEQFF.

The DNA for the CDR3 is TGTGCCAGCAGCGTAGATCCCGCACCCGCCACAGATACGCAGTATTTT. Protein sequence: CASSVDPAPATDTQYF. The chain has TRBV9 and TRBJ2-3; no reliable D call. V was pared by 0 bases and J by 2 bases, with 13 bases between. CDR1 and CDR2 (germline): SGDLS, YYNGEE. The CDR3 spans 16 residues.

The sample holds a few counts of this clone. The identical CDR3 is also encoded by other nucleotide sequences in the sample. The chain uses TRBV7-9 and TRBJ1-1, with D possibly TRBD1 on 6 matching bases. Germline values: CDR1 SEHNR, CDR2 FQNEAQ (reference sequence). With 3 bases removed from V and 0 bases from J, the gap between germline ends came to 8 bases. CDR3 size: 14 residues. CDR3 protein: CASSLGHLNTEAFF. The CDR3 DNA reads as TGTGCCAGCAGCTTGGGACATCTGAACACTGAAGCTTTCTTT.

The chain is built from TRBV7-2 and TRBJ2-3, with D tentatively TRBD1 or TRBD2 (6 bases each). The V and J ends lost 5 bases and 6 bases respectively, with 24 bases between them. CDR1 and CDR2 from the germline V gene are SGHTA and FQGNSA. The CDR3 totals 17 residues. The CDR3 DNA reads as TGTGCCAGCAGCGAGGGGGGCGAGCGGCAGATCCGGGATACGCAGTATTTT. This gives the protein CASSEGGERQIRDTQYF.

The chain combines TRBV9 with TRBJ2-1; 12 bases agree with TRBD2. Germline V gene data show CDR1 as SGDLS and CDR2 as YYNGEE. Trimming took 4 bases from V and 9 from J; bases not matched to a gene: 11. The CDR3 length is 16 residues. CDR3 DNA: TGTGCCAGCAGCCTTTACCGGACTAGCGGGATCGCTGAGCAGTTCTTC. Translating it yields CASSLYRTSGIAEQFF.

The chain carries TRBV30 and TRBJ2-2; D may be TRBD1 (6 bases). Germline V gene data show CDR1 as GTSNPN and CDR2 as SVGIG (reference sequence). The CDR3 is 15 amino acids. V was clipped by 4 bases and J by 4 bases, with 16 bases between them. The CDR3 nucleotides are TGTGCCTGGACTAAGGACAGCTTGGCCACCGGGGAGCTGTTTTTT. This translates into CAWTKDSLATGELFF.

The V gene is TRBV10-3, the J gene TRBJ2-7; 9 nucleotides agree with TRBD1. The germline V gene has CDR1 ENHRY and CDR2 SYGVKD. The V gene end was trimmed by 0 bases and the J gene end by 0 bases; junction bases not matched to a gene: 3. The CDR3 totals 16 residues. The CDR3 coding sequence is TGTGCCATCAGTGAGTCACAGGGGGCTTACTCCTACGAGCAGTACTTC. This gives the protein CAISESQGAYSYEQYF.